This TCR beta chain emerged from a study of T-cell memory formation after mild COVID-19 (dated by TCRdb to about 2021). In terms of the full investigation: TCR sequence clusters from the two donors were found to be largely donor specific. In a couple of donors, T-cell clones that expanded and contracted after mild COVID-19 were tracked by sequencing TCRalpha and TCRbeta repertoires over time. The cohort comprised two young, previously healthy adult volunteers, one female and one male. The paper as a whole reports these results and caveats: From day 15 to 85, contracting clones showed balanced CD4/CD8 phenotypes, whereas a second wave of clones that expanded from day 15 to 37 leaned towards CD4+. Contracting CD4+ clones turned up mainly in the CM and EM memory subsets, whereas EMRA was where CD8+ clones were enriched. Whether the second-wave clones peaking on day 37 were SARS-CoV-2 specific was not confirmed. The detection of some responding clones in pre-infection memory suggests that pre-existing cross-reactive memory T cells joined the SARS-CoV-2 response. The study covered only a couple of mild cases, and larger cohorts including severe cases with pre-infection samples were considered necessary.

Sequencer: Illumina NovaSeq 6000. cDNA libraries for TCRalpha and TCRbeta were prepared by 5'RACE using constant-segment primers, with sample barcodes and unique molecular identifiers added. Trizol reagent was used to extract RNA from every sample. Amplification of the libraries took two PCR steps, and the second step added a second sample barcode plus Illumina TruSeq adapters. Libraries were sequenced on an Illumina NovaSeq with 2 x 150 bp paired-end reads. Per the authors' processing: With migec v1.2.7, reads were demultiplexed and then collapsed into UMI-guided consensus sequences. With mixcr v2.1.11, UMI consensuses were aligned to TRA and TRB V and J templates and assembled into clonotypes. A clonotype was counted as expanded or contracted only if both edgeR and NoisET called the change significant, with noise models trained on biological replicates. edgeR calls used a false discovery rate-adjusted p below 0.01 and a log2 fold-change threshold of 1. As an exploratory analysis of dynamics, max-normalized trajectories of the 1000 most abundant clonotypes were examined by PCA with hierarchical clustering. Separately sequenced CD4+ and CD8+ repertoires were used to assign the CD4 or CD8 phenotype of responding clones. Clones were called with MiXCR by TCRdb after fastp trimmed the public reads at Q25, and only in-frame beta chains were retained. All rows with the same CDR3 protein become a single entry with the most common DNA and genes. The V and J calls follow TCRdb's processing rather than the paper's. A total of roughly 280,000 distinct CDR3 sequences appear in this sample, roughly 8.2% of them only once. 20% to 25% of the sample is in the top ten clones.

Ficoll-Paque density gradient centrifugation was used to isolate PBMCs. Cut back by 3 bases and 5 bases, the V and J ends lie 4 bases apart. The CDR3 spans 12 residues, from the cysteine through the phenylalanine. Just the 36-base CDR3 DNA is kept, in frame starting at base 1. This clonotype was seen many times. Its recognized antigen is unknown. No base quality values were provided; no much bigger clone lies one nucleotide off. The specimen was PBMCs or a T cell subset sorted from them (not recorded which). The clonotype originates from a man younger than 35 who had mild COVID-19 (a few samples of this study predate the infection). The sample titles of this study are shuffled in the database, so cell type and time point are left out; the donor was told from shared clones. The V and J segments used are TRBV12-3 or TRBV12-4 and TRBJ2-2; the D gene cannot be resolved reliably. Read as DNA, the sequence is TGTGCCAGCAGTTTTAGGACCGGGGAGCTGTTTTTT. This translates into CASSFRTGELFF.